This paragraph covers one T cell receptor (beta chain) sequence. Some clones are missing from TCRdb's copy, which holds only in-frame ones; the method was immunoSEQ multiplex PCR. Of 60,000 to 75,000 clones listed, under 90% are singletons. Germline V gene sequence: CDR1 KGHSH, CDR2 LQKENI. V lost 4 bases, J lost 0 bases, and 3 bases lay in between. The CDR3 is made up of 12 amino acids. The data were taken from a study of control samples from healthy donors and cancer patients. The rearrangement links TRBV18 to TRBJ1-1; D ambiguous. The sequence derives from a middle-aged man in good health. Specimen: blood. The CDR3 nucleotides are TGTGCCAGCTCACTCCTGAACACTGAAGCTTTCTTT. This codes for CASSLLNTEAFF.